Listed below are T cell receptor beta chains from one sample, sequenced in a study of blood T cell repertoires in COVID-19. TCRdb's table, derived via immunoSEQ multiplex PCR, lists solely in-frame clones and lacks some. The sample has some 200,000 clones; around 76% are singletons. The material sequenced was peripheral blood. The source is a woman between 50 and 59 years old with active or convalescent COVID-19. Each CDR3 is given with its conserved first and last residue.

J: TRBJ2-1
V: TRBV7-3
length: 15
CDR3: CASSPKRTTYNEQFF

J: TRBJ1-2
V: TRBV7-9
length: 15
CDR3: CASSLEAQGSNGYTF

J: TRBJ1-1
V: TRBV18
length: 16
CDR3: CASSPSQLGANTEAFF

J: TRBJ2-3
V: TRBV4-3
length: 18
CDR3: CASSHEASGGDYTDTQYF

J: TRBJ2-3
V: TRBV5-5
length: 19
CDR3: CASILRGMLAVTLTDTQYF

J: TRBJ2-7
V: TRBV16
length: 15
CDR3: CASSQSGASGRDWHF

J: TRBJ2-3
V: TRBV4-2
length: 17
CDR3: CASSQDLAGEVTDTQYF

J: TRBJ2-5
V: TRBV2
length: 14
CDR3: CASSARQVEETQYF

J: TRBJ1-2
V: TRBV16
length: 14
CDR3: CASSQSQQGDGYTF

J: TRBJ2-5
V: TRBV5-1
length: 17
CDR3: CASSPRAGLAGAETQYF

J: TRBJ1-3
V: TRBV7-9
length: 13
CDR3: CASSFPRGDTIYF